Each of the 3 T cell receptor beta chains below was sequenced from the same sample in a study of human T cells and chemical hapten exposure. TCRdb processed the RACE reads anew with MiXCR; each CDR3 protein has one entry. The table lists approximately 82,000 distinct CDR3 sequences, more than 9% of them singletons, with 2% to 2.5% in the top ten. Time point indicated: patch test 1, 2 weeks after DPC sensitization. Treatment specified: therapeutic diphenylcyclopropenone sensitization with weekly scalp DPC. The sequenced sample was whole blood, obtained in connection with sensitization to the hapten diphenylcyclopropenone (DPC). The origin of the receptors is a man aged 40-50 years with alopecia areata. Some clones in this sample may be carry-over from other donors' samples.

This clonotype was seen more than once but under ten times. The genes are TRBV7-9 and TRBJ1-1, with D perhaps TRBD1 (5 bases). Trimming stripped 1 base from V and 0 bases from J, with 9 bases between. Germline-derived CDR1 and CDR2 are SEHNR and FQNEAQ (reference sequence). This CDR3 spans 15 amino acids. CDR3 coding DNA: TGTGCCAGCAGCTTAGGACAGAGATTGAACACTGAAGCTTTCTTT. This sequence encodes CASSLGQRLNTEAFF.

This clonotype appeared many times. V is TRBV12-3 or TRBV12-4 and J is TRBJ2-3; D not certain. This CDR3 region has 15 residues. The germline V and J ends were trimmed by 6 bases and 1 base, with 14 bases remaining between them. The CDR3, as DNA: TGTGCCAGCAGCCCAACAACGGCGGGCACAGATACGCAGTATTTT. It encodes CASSPTTAGTDTQYF.

In its sample, this clonotype was seen many times. The rearrangement joins TRBV12-3 or TRBV12-4 to TRBJ1-4; TRBD1 is a possible D gene (6 bases). Deletions cut 3 bases from V and 5 bases from J, with 13 bases between. The CDR3 is 15 amino acids. CDR3 sequence: CASSLSGQMNEKLFF. As DNA, the CDR3 is TGTGCCAGCAGTTTGTCCGGACAGATGAATGAAAAACTGTTTTTT.